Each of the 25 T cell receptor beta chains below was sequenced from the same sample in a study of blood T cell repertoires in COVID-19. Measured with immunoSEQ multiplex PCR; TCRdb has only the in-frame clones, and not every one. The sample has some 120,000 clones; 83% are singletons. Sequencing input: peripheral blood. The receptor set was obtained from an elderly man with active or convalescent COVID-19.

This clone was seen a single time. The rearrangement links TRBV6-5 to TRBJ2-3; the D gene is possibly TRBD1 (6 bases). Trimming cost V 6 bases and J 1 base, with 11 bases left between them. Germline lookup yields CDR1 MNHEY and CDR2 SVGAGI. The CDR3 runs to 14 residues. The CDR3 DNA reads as TGTGCCAGCAGCTCCCGGACAGGCACAGATACGCAGTATTTT. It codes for CASSSRTGTDTQYF.

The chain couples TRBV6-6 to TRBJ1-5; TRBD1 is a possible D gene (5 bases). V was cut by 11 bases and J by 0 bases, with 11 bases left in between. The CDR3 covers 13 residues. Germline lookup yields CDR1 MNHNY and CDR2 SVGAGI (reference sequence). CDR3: CAVQGNSNQPQHF. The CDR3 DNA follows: TGTGCCGTTCAGGGCAATAGCAATCAGCCCCAGCATTTT.

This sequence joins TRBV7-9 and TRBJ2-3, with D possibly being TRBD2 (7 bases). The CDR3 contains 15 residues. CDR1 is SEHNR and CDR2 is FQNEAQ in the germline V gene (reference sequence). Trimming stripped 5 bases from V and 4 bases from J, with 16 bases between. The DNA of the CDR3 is TGTGCCAGCAGCGAAGCTGGGGGGGGCCCAGATACGCAGTATTTT. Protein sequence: CASSEAGGGPDTQYF. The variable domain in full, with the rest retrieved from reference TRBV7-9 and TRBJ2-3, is DTGVSQNPRHKITKRGQNVTFRCDPISEHNRLYWYRQTLGQGPEFLTYFQNEAQLEKSRLLSDRFSAERPKGSFSTLEIQRTEQGDSAMYLCASSEAGGGPDTQYFGPGTRLTVL.

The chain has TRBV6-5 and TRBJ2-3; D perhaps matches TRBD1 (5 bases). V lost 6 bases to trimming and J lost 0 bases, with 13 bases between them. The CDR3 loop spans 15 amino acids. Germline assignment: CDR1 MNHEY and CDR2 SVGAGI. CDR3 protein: CASSKTGSSTDTQYF. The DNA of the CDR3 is TGTGCCAGCAGCAAAACAGGATCTAGCACAGATACGCAGTATTTT.

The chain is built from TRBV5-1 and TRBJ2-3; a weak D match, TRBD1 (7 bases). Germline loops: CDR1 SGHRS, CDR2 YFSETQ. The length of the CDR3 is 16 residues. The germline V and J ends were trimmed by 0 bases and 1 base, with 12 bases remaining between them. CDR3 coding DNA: TGCGCCAGCAGCTTGGCCAGGGGGGTTGGCACAGATACGCAGTATTTT. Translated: CASSLARGVGTDTQYF.

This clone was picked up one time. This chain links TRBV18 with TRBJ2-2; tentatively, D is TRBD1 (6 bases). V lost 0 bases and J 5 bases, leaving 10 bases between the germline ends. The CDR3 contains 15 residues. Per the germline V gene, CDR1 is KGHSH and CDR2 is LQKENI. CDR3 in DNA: TGTGCCAGCTCACCACCACAGGGTTATACCGGGGAGCTGTTTTTT. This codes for CASSPPQGYTGELFF. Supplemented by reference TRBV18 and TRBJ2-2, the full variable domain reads NAGVMQNPRHLVRRRGQEARLRCSPMKGHSHVYWYRQLPEEGLKFMVYLQKENIIDESGMPKERFSAEFPKEGPSILRIQQVVRGDSAAYFCASSPPQGYTGELFFGEGSRLTVL.

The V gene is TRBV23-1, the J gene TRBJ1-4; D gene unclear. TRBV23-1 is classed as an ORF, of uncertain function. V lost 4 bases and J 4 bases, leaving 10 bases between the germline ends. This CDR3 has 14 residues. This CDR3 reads CASSPGALNEKLFF. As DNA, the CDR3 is TGCGCCAGCAGTCCCGGAGCTCTTAATGAAAAACTGTTTTTT.

CDR3 residues: CASSPIAGEAFF. DNA of the CDR3: TGTGCCAGCTCACCTATAGCAGGGGAAGCTTTCTTT. The chain couples TRBV18 to TRBJ1-1; D might be TRBD1 (5 bases). The V end lost 3 bases, the J end lost 8 bases, and 10 bases lay between the germline ends. The CDR3 loop spans 12 amino acids. Germline assignment: CDR1 KGHSH and CDR2 LQKENI.

The CDR3 nucleotides read TGTGCCAGCAGTGACTCGGAGGGGCTATCCCTCCACTTT. Translation: CASSDSEGLSLHF. The chain combines TRBV6-4 with TRBJ1-6, with a tentative D call TRBD1 (5 bases). CDR3 length: 13 residues. CDR1 MRHNA and CDR2 SNTAGT come from the germline V gene. Trimming shortened V by 0 bases and J by 14 bases, and 11 bases separated the two germline ends.

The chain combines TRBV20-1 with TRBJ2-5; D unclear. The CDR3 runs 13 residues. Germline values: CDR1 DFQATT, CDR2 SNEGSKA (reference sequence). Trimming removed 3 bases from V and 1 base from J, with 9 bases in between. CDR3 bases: TGCAGTGCTAGTCGTCCGGGCCAAGAGACCCAGTACTTC. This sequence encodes CSASRPGQETQYF.

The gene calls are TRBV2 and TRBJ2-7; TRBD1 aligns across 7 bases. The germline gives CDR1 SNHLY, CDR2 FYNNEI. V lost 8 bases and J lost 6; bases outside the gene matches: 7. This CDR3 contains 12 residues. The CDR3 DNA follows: TGTGCCAGCTTTCAGGGGGTCCTCGAGCAGTACTTC. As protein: CASFQGVLEQYF.

For the CDR3, the DNA is TGTGCCACCCAAGAACCGACACGTGTCACGGACACTGAAGCTTTCTTT. Translation: CATQEPTRVTDTEAFF. The chain is built from TRBV5-5 and TRBJ1-1, with unresolved D. Germline V gene sequence: CDR1 SGHKS, CDR2 YYEKEE (reference sequence). V shed 9 bases and J shed 3 bases, with 24 bases lying between them. The CDR3 length is 16 residues. The full variable domain, its missing parts supplied by reference TRBV5-5 and TRBJ1-1, is DAGVTQSPTHLIKTRGQQVTLRCSPISGHKSVSWYQQVLGQGPQFIFQYYEKEERGRGNFPDRFSARQFPNYSSELNVNALLLGDSALYLCATQEPTRVTDTEAFFGQGTRLTVV.

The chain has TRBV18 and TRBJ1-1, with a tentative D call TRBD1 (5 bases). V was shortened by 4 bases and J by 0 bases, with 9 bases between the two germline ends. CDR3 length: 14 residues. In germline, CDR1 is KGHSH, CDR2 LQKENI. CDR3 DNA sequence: TGTGCCAGCTCACGCGGGGCGGTGAACACTGAAGCTTTCTTT. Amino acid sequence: CASSRGAVNTEAFF.

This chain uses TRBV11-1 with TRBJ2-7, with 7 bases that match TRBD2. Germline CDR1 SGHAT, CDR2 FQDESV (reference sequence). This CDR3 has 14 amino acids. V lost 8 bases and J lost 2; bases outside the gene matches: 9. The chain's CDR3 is CASSIQGGAYEQYF. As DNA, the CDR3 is TGTGCCAGCTCTATCCAGGGAGGGGCCTACGAGCAGTACTTC.

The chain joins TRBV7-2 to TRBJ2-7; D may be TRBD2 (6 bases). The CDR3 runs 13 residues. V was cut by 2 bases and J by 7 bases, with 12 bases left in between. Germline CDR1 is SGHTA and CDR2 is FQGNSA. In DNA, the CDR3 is TGTGCCAGCAGCTTATCAGGAGGGAGAGAGCAGTACTTC. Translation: CASSLSGGREQYF. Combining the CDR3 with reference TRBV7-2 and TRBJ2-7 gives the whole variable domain GAGVSQSPSNKVTEKGKDVELRCDPISGHTALYWYRQSLGQGLEFLIYFQGNSAPDKSGLPSDRFSAERTGGSVSTLTIQRTQQEDSAVYLCASSLSGGREQYFGPGTRLTVT.

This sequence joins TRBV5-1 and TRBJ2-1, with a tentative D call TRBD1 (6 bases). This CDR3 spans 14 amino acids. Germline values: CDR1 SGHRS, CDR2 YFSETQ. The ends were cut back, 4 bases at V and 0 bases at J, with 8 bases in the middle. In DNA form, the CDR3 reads TGCGCCAGCAGCCCGGACAGCTCCTACAATGAGCAGTTCTTC. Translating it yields CASSPDSSYNEQFF. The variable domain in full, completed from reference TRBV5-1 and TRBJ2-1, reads KAGVTQTPRYLIKTRGQQVTLSCSPISGHRSVSWYQQTPGQGLQFLFEYFSETQRNKGNFPGRFSGRQFSNSRSEMNVSTLELGDSALYLCASSPDSSYNEQFFGPGTRLTVL.

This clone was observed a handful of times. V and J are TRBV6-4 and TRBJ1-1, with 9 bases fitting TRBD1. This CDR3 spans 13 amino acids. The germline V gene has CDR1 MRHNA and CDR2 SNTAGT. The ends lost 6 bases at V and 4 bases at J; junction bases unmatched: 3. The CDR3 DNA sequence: TGTGCCAGCAGGAGACAGGGGGGCACTGAAGCTTTCTTT. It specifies CASRRQGGTEAFF.

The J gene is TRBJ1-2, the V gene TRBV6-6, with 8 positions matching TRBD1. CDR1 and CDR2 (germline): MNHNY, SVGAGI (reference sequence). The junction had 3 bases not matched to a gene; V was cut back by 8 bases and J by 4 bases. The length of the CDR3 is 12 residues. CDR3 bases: TGTGCCAGCCAGACAGGGGTCTATGGCTACACCTTC. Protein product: CASQTGVYGYTF.

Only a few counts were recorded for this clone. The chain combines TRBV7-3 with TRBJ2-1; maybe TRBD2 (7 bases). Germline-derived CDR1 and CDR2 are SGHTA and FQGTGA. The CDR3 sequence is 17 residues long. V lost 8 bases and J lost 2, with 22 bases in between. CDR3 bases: TGTGCCAGCGGACTAGGGGGGGGCTCCATCCCCTACAATGAGCAGTTCTTC. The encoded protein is CASGLGGGSIPYNEQFF.

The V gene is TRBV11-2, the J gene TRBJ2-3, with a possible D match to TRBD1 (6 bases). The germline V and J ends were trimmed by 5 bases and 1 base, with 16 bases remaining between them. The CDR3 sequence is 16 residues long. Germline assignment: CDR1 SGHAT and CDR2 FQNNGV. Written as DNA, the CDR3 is TGTGCCAGCAGCGACCCGGACAGACGAGGCACAGATACGCAGTATTTT. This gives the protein CASSDPDRRGTDTQYF.

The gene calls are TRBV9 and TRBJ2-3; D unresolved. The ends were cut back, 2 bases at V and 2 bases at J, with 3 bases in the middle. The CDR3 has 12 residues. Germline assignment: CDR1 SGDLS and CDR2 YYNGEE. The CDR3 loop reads CASSVSTDTQYF. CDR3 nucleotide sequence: TGTGCCAGCAGCGTCTCCACAGATACGCAGTATTTT.

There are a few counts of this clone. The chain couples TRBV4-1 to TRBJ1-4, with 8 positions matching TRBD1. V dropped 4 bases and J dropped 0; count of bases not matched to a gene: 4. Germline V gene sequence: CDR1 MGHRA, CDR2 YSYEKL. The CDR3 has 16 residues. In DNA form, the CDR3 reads TGCGCCAGCAGCCCCGGGACAGGTTCAACTAATGAAAAACTGTTTTTT. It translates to CASSPGTGSTNEKLFF.

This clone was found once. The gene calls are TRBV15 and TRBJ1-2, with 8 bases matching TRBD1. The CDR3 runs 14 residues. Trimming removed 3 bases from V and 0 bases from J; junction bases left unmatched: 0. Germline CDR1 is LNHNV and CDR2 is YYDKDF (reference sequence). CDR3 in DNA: TGTGCCACCAGCAGGGACAGGGCTAACTATGGCTACACCTTC. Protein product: CATSRDRANYGYTF. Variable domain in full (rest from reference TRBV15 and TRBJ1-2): DAMVIQNPRYQVTQFGKPVTLSCSQTLNHNVMYWYQQKSSQAPKLLFHYYDKDFNNEADTPDNFQSRRPNTSFCFLDIRSPGLGDTAMYLCATSRDRANYGYTFGSGTRLTVV.

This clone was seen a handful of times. CDR3 residues: CAWSVGSGNTIYF. Written as DNA, the CDR3 is TGTGCCTGGAGTGTCGGGTCTGGAAACACCATATATTTT. The V and J genes are TRBV30 and TRBJ1-3; D not resolved. The CDR3 covers 13 residues. V was pared by 0 bases and J by 1 base, with 4 bases between. The germline CDR1 and CDR2 sequences are GTSNPN and SVGIG (reference sequence).

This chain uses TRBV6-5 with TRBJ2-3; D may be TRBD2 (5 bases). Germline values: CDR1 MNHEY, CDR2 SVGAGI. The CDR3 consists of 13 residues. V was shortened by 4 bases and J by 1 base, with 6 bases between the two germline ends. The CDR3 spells CASSFGGTDTQYF. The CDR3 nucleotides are TGTGCCAGCAGTTTCGGGGGCACAGATACGCAGTATTTT.